The present entry profiles one TCR beta chain with its context. This entry belongs to a study of CD8 T cells in Susac syndrome. Blood CD8+ and CD4+ T cells underwent high-throughput TCR beta sequencing. Isolation of CD8+ and CD4+ T cells was performed negatively, whereas enrichment of TEMRA cells was done by FACS. The CDR3 extends over 14 amino acids. V was shortened by 7 bases and J by 2 bases, with 14 bases between the two germline ends. Germline-derived CDR1 and CDR2 are MDHEN and SYDVKM. When the RNA was reverse transcribed, random hexamers were used with an input of about 0.45 to 1 ug. Amplification of TCR beta CDR3 used immunoSEQ multiplex PCR across 54 Vbeta and 13 Jbeta. TCRdb re-derived calls from the immunoSEQ multiplex PCR reads in MiXCR, one entry per CDR3 protein. Counted here are under 200,000 distinct CDR3 sequences, approximately 93% occurring once; the ten biggest clones make up around 0.096%.

V and J are TRBV28 and TRBJ1-1; D not resolved. The sample consisted of CD4+ T cells from PBMCs. The sequence was obtained from a human donor in good health. The CDR3 nucleotides are TGTGCCAGCACCCTCCCCCAAGGAAACACTGAAGCTTTCTTT. It encodes CASTLPQGNTEAFF.